What follows describes a single TCR beta chain. Antigen specificity is unknown. This specimen belongs to a study of T-cell memory formation after mild COVID-19. Study conclusions and caveats: Whereas later expanders leaned CD4+, clones contracting day 15 to 85 showed a balanced CD4/CD8 makeup.

Constant-segment primers were used for 5'RACE, and the resulting TCR alpha and TCR beta cDNA libraries carried sample barcodes and UMIs. TCRdb analysed the 5' RACE reads with MiXCR anew, one entry per CDR3 protein. The repertoire holds around 200,000 distinct CDR3 sequences, with approximately 16% as singletons. The sample comprised PBMCs or a T cell subset sorted from them (not recorded which). The receptor was isolated from an adult woman who had mild COVID-19 (a few samples of this study predate the infection). Cell type and time point are not known.

This CDR3 is CASSLSGGPYQETQYF. The CDR3 DNA sequence: TGTGCCAGCAGCCTCTCTGGGGGCCCGTACCAAGAGACCCAGTACTTC. This chain connects TRBV5-4 to TRBJ2-5; D possibly corresponds to TRBD1 (6 bases). The CDR3 is 16 residues long. In germline, CDR1 is SGHNT, CDR2 YYREEE (reference sequence). V gave up 4 bases and J gave up 0 bases, with 16 bases separating them.